The T cell receptor beta chain described here comes from a study of blood T cell repertoires in COVID-19. Across the study: Collection of acute and convalescent COVID-19 samples took place in the United States, Italy and Spain. The analysed material was cDNA or gDNA that came from T cells, B-cell-depleted T cells, or PBMCs.

Authors' data handling: Quantification of nucleated cells was approximated via reference gene primer amplification. Here immunoSEQ multiplex PCR was the method, and the copy in TCRdb shows in-frame clones only, minus some. V, J and clone size reflect that table, while D and trimming were determined from the DNA. The sample includes some 210,000 clones, 84% of them seen just once. The CDR3 has 13 residues. Trimming took 0 bases from V and 7 from J, leaving 8 bases between them. Germline V gene data show CDR1 as SGHRS and CDR2 as YFSETQ. Specimen: peripheral blood. The source of this sequence is a woman in her fifties or sixties with active or convalescent COVID-19. The chain employs TRBV5-1 and TRBJ1-3; D is unclear. CDR3 sequence (DNA): TGCGCCAGCAGCTTGGATACCGGGAACACCATATATTTT. Protein sequence: CASSLDTGNTIYF.